Included here is one TCR beta chain sequence, with context. Trimming left V 6 bases short and J 0 bases short, with 8 bases between. Germline loops: CDR1 SNHLY, CDR2 FYNNEI. The CDR3 extends over 13 amino acids. The source of the sample is a study of blood T cell repertoires in COVID-19. Study as a whole: Researchers got acute and convalescent COVID-19 samples from the United States, Italy and Spain.

Original methodology: For nucleated cells, counts were estimated from reference gene primer amplification. Assay used: immunoSEQ multiplex PCR; TCRdb lists only in-frame clones, some missing. V and J calls and clone size are copied from that table; D and trimming were computed from the DNA. The table shows 95,000 to 100,000 clones, with roughly 80% occurring only once. The source material was peripheral blood. The origin of this receptor is an elderly woman with acute or convalescent COVID-19. The rearrangement links TRBV2 to TRBJ1-1, with D unresolved. The CDR3: CASSSGMNTEAFF. For the CDR3, the DNA is TGTGCCAGCAGCAGCGGGATGAACACTGAAGCTTTCTTT.